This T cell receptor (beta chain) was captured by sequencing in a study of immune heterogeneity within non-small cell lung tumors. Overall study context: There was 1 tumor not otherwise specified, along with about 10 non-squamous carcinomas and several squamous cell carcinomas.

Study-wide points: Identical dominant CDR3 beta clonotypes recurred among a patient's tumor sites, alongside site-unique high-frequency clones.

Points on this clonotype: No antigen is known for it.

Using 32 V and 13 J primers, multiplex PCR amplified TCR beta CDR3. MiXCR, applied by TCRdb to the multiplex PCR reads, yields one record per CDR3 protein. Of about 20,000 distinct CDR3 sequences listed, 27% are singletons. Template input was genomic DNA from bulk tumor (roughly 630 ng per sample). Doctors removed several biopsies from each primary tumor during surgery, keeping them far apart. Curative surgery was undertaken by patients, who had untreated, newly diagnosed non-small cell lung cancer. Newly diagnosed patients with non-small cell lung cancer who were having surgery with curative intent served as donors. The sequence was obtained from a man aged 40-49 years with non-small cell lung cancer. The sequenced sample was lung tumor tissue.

The CDR3 reads CASSLGDNYGYTF. The CDR3 DNA sequence: TGTGCCAGCAGCTTGGGAGATAACTATGGCTACACCTTC. J is TRBJ1-2 and V is TRBV5-6, with D uncertain. In germline, CDR1 is SGHDT, CDR2 YYEEEE. The CDR3 covers 13 residues. The V end lost 0 bases, the J end lost 1 base, and 4 bases lay between the germline ends. Full variable domain (remainder filled in from reference TRBV5-6 and TRBJ1-2): DAGVTQSPTHLIKTRGQQVTLRCSPKSGHDTVSWYQQALGQGPQFIFQYYEEEERQRGNFPDRFSGHQFPNYSSELNVNALLLGDSALYLCASSLGDNYGYTFGSGTRLTVV.